The next 6 T cell receptor beta chains were all read from a single sample in a study. TCRdb reprocessed the RT-PCR reads with MiXCR, giving one entry per CDR3 protein. The sample has about 700,000 distinct CDR3 sequences, 13% to 15% seen once. Sequencing was done on a sample of memory CD4+ T cells from blood. The source is a female donor in good health, serving as a healthy control.

The rearrangement links TRBV10-3 to TRBJ2-3, with TRBD2 matching over 13 bases. Per germline, CDR1 ENHRY and CDR2 SYGVKD. The junction had 11 bases not matched to a gene; V was cut back by 0 bases and J by 11 bases. The CDR3 contains 17 residues. This chain's CDR3 is CAISESWGLAGPNEQYF. CDR3 bases: TGTGCCATCAGTGAGTCTTGGGGACTAGCGGGACCCAATGAGCAGTATTTT.

This rearrangement joins TRBV28 to TRBJ2-1; 10 bases fit TRBD2. From germline, CDR1 is MDHEN and CDR2 SYDVKM. The J segment lost 4 bases and the V segment lost 10 bases, leaving 7 bases of the junction unmatched. This CDR3 is 14 amino acids long. The CDR3 protein is CATLAGGSYNEQFF. CDR3 nucleotide sequence: TGTGCCACCTTAGCGGGAGGCTCATACAATGAGCAGTTCTTC.

This clonotype was seen ten or more times. The rearrangement links TRBV5-1 to TRBJ2-2; 7 positions agree with TRBD1. Looked up from germline, CDR1 is SGHRS and CDR2 is YFSETQ. The J segment lost 2 bases and the V segment lost 4 bases, leaving 5 bases of the junction unmatched. CDR3 length equals 15 residues. The CDR3 region is CASSEGTVNTGELFF. The CDR3 DNA reads as TGCGCCAGCAGCGAAGGGACAGTTAACACCGGGGAGCTGTTTTTT.

This clonotype was observed a few times. The rearrangement uses TRBV5-1 and TRBJ2-5, with D possibly being TRBD2 (6 bases). Looked up from germline, CDR1 is SGHRS and CDR2 is YFSETQ. V lost 4 bases, J lost 5 bases, and 18 bases lay in between. This CDR3 spans 15 amino acids. The CDR3 coding sequence is TGCGCCAGCAGCCCTTCCGGCGGGATAGGGGAGACCCAGTACTTC. Protein product: CASSPSGGIGETQYF.

There are many counts of this clonotype. The chain uses TRBV6-2 or TRBV6-3 and TRBJ2-1; D may match TRBD1 or TRBD2 (5 bases each). In germline, CDR1 is MNHEY, CDR2 SVGEGT. The CDR3 covers 15 residues. V lost 2 bases and J 2 bases, leaving 10 bases between the germline ends. This CDR3 reads CASSYGGLAYNEQFF. The CDR3 region has the DNA TGTGCCAGCAGTTACGGGGGTCTCGCCTACAATGAGCAGTTCTTC.

The gene calls are TRBV6-2 or TRBV6-3 and TRBJ2-7, with 10 bases identical to TRBD2. This CDR3 has 15 residues. Germline loops: CDR1 MNHEY, CDR2 SVGEGT. The V segment lost 5 bases and the J segment 3 bases; nucleotides outside the gene matches: 7. The CDR3 reads CASSTWTSGDYEQYF. CDR3 in DNA: TGTGCCAGCAGTACCTGGACTAGCGGAGACTACGAGCAGTACTTC.